A selection of T cell receptor beta chains follows, all from one sample in a study of blood T cell repertoires in COVID-19. Only in-frame clones appear in the TCRdb table, and some are missing; sequencing was by immunoSEQ multiplex PCR. The sample yields 150,000 to 200,000 clones, 85% to 95% seen once. Material for sequencing was peripheral blood. The receptors originated from an older woman with COVID-19, enrolled during active disease. The CDR3 runs from the conserved cysteine through the conserved F or W. The order of the fields is D gene, J gene, clone size, V gene, CDR3 protein, CDR3 DNA. The D gene is left open where the match is weak. Size tells how often a clone was seen (once, few, many) or the class of an expanded clone, and some rows leave it out.

>TRBD2|TRBJ2-1|-|TRBV19
CASSIGPTTRLAREQFF
TGTGCCAGTAGTATAGGTCCCACTACTCGACTAGCACGTGAGCAGTTCTTC
>-|TRBJ1-2|-|TRBV30
CAWSVPGGRSHGYTF
TGTGCCTGGAGTGTACCGGGGGGCAGGAGTCATGGCTACACCTTC
>-|TRBJ1-2|-|TRBV27
CASSPLQGYGYTF
TGTGCCAGCAGTCCGCTCCAGGGCTATGGCTACACCTTC
>-|TRBJ1-6|-|TRBV10-3
CAISAGDLNSPLHF
TGTGCCATCAGTGCGGGGGACTTGAATTCACCCCTCCACTTT
>-|TRBJ2-5|-|TRBV6-5
CASSREGGDQETQYF
TGTGCCAGCAGCCGTGAGGGCGGGGACCAAGAGACCCAGTACTTC
>TRBD1|TRBJ1-2|-|TRBV18
CASSPLRDRGRSYTF
TGTGCCAGCTCACCACTCCGGGACAGGGGGCGAAGCTACACCTTC
>-|TRBJ1-2|-|TRBV19
CASSPFLVAYGYTF
TGTGCCAGTAGTCCGTTCCTTGTGGCCTATGGCTACACCTTC
>TRBD1|TRBJ1-1|-|TRBV5-4
CASSPDTGGEAFF
TGTGCCAGCAGTCCCGATACAGGGGGTGAAGCTTTCTTT
>-|TRBJ1-5|-|TRBV7-2
CASSTQGFNQPQHF
TGTGCCAGCAGCACGCAGGGTTTCAATCAGCCCCAGCATTTT
>-|TRBJ1-1|-|TRBV7-2
CASSLYRDTEAFF
TGTGCCAGCAGCTTATATCGGGACACTGAAGCTTTCTTT
>TRBD1|TRBJ1-2|-|TRBV6-5
CASSYLTGQDNYGYTF
TGTGCCAGCAGTTACCTTACAGGACAGGATAACTATGGCTACACCTTC
>-|TRBJ2-6|-|TRBV4-3
CASSQMSSGANVLTF
TGCGCCAGCAGCCAAATGAGCTCTGGGGCCAACGTCCTGACTTTC
>-|TRBJ1-5|-|TRBV27
CASSLRGGQPQHF
TGTGCCAGCAGTTTACGGGGGGGTCAGCCCCAGCATTTT
>TRBD1|TRBJ1-1|-|TRBV7-2
CASNGKRGRETEAFF
TGTGCCAGCAATGGCAAGAGGGGGCGGGAAACTGAAGCTTTCTTT
>-|TRBJ1-1|once|TRBV20-1
CSASFRAEAFF
TGCAGTGCTAGTTTCAGGGCTGAAGCTTTCTTT
>TRBD2|TRBJ2-3|-|TRBV7-2
CASSQTPGLGTDTQYF
TGTGCCAGCAGCCAGACCCCGGGACTAGGGACAGATACGCAGTATTTT
>-|TRBJ2-5|once|TRBV30
CAWSHGQQETQYF
TGTGCCTGGAGTCACGGACAGCAAGAGACCCAGTACTTC
>-|TRBJ1-3|-|TRBV7-3
CATSRQPGNTIYF
TGTGCCACGAGTCGACAGCCCGGAAACACCATATATTTT
>-|TRBJ1-1|-|TRBV5-8
CATVDWPRNTEAFF
TGTGCCACCGTGGATTGGCCTAGGAACACTGAAGCTTTCTTT
>-|TRBJ1-2|-|TRBV7-2
CASNPTAGIANYGYTF
TGTGCCAGCAACCCCACCGCAGGGATAGCTAACTATGGCTACACCTTC
>TRBD1|TRBJ2-1|-|TRBV7-7
CASSLRTGGSYNEQFF
TGTGCTAGCAGCTTAAGGACAGGGGGCTCCTACAATGAGCAGTTCTTC
>-|TRBJ1-2|-|TRBV28
CASSPGDTDGYTF
TGTGCCAGCAGTCCAGGGGACACGGATGGCTACACCTTC
>-|TRBJ2-3|-|TRBV5-6
CASSLGRVDTQYF
TGTGCCAGCAGCTTAGGCAGGGTGGATACGCAGTATTTT
>-|TRBJ2-6|-|TRBV7-3
CASSLWEPGLKRSANVLTF
TGTGCCAGCAGCTTATGGGAACCGGGACTCAAAAGAAGTGCCAACGTCCTGACTTTC